A selection of T cell receptor beta chains follows, all from one sample in a study of blood T cell repertoires in COVID-19. Clones were sequenced by immunoSEQ multiplex PCR, and TCRdb holds only the in-frame ones, with some missing. In the table there are around 150,000 clones, 90% of which are singletons. Specimen: peripheral blood. These receptors came from a man between 60 and 75 years old with active or convalescent COVID-19. The conserved cysteine and the conserved F or W are not part of the CDR3 here. Each record gives: CDR3 length, D gene, J gene, V gene, CDR3 protein. The D gene is left open where the match is weak.

11,TRBD1,TRBJ2-7,TRBV2,ASSGTGGYEQY
13,-,TRBJ2-1,TRBV5-1,ASSHGTHSYNEQF
14,TRBD2,TRBJ2-5,TRBV29-1,SVESRGGALGETQY
11,-,TRBJ1-1,TRBV25-1,ASCSGKNTEAF
14,TRBD2,TRBJ2-2,TRBV27,ASSPRGTSATGELF
13,TRBD1,TRBJ2-7,TRBV10-3,AISELDRGPYEQY
14,-,TRBJ1-2,TRBV19,ASSIVGLVWIYGYT
9,-,TRBJ1-2,TRBV5-5,ASIQNYGYT
14,TRBD1,TRBJ1-5,TRBV25-1,ASSPQTGTENQPQH
12,TRBD1,TRBJ1-2,TRBV28,ASSPHDRDYGYT
11,-,TRBJ2-7,TRBV11-2,ASSLSVWSEQY
13,-,TRBJ1-2,TRBV19,ASSSPSGTMSVYT
15,-,TRBJ2-1,TRBV15,ATSSGEKLWGDNEQF
16,TRBD2,TRBJ2-5,TRBV7-2,ASTETSGRAFGQETQY
12,-,TRBJ1-3,TRBV5-4,ASSLGLAGNTIY
9,-,TRBJ2-7,TRBV12-3/TRBV12-4,ASSYQYEQY
12,-,TRBJ1-6,TRBV7-9,ASSLGRDNSPLH
16,TRBD1,TRBJ1-6,TRBV7-8,ASSSFPELTGNNSPLH
10,-,TRBJ2-7,TRBV2,ASSAPTGEQY
12,TRBD1,TRBJ1-3,TRBV18,ASSPDRVGNTIY
14,TRBD1,TRBJ2-1,TRBV7-8,ASSLGAAGGYNEQF
13,-,TRBJ2-3,TRBV19,ASSAGAESTDTQY
13,TRBD1,TRBJ2-2,TRBV2,ASSVHRGNTGELF
13,TRBD1,TRBJ1-6,TRBV27,ASSLFAAGGSPLH
13,-,TRBJ2-6,TRBV19,ASSINDFGANVLT
12,-,TRBJ1-2,TRBV11-2,ASSLDPGSGGYT
14,TRBD2,TRBJ2-2,TRBV10-1,ASSAVAGGLYGELF
13,TRBD2,TRBJ2-1,TRBV10-3,AISGDTSGSFEQF
14,-,TRBJ2-7,TRBV6-5,ASSYSRLLLFYEQY
14,TRBD1,TRBJ1-2,TRBV14,ASSPTGTGFVYGYT
11,-,TRBJ2-3,TRBV19,ASSHPGRDTQY